Listed below are T cell receptor beta chains from one sample, sequenced in a study of blood T cell repertoires in COVID-19. Produced via immunoSEQ multiplex PCR; TCRdb's table is partial and in-frame only. The top ten clones hold approximately 6.2% of a sample with about 28,000 clones, 85% to 90% of them seen once. Sequenced sample: peripheral blood. All receptors come from a human donor in a cohort sampled during active COVID-19. Both conserved end residues are part of each CDR3. A D gene is named only where the DNA matches it firmly. For some rows the clone size is stated as once, few or many, or as a class when expanded; others skip it.

j_gene: TRBJ2-1; d_gene: .; abundance: .; v_gene: TRBV29-1; CDR3aa: CSVLLGGHEQFF; CDR3nt: TGCAGCGTTTTACTAGGTGGGCATGAGCAGTTCTTC
j_gene: TRBJ2-7; d_gene: .; abundance: .; v_gene: TRBV7-6; CDR3aa: CASSLGQGGRGEQYF; CDR3nt: TGTGCCAGCAGCTTGGGGCAGGGGGGTAGGGGCGAGCAGTACTTC
j_gene: TRBJ1-5; d_gene: TRBD1; abundance: once; v_gene: TRBV9; CDR3aa: CASSPGTGLNQPQHF; CDR3nt: TGTGCCAGCAGCCCCGGGACAGGGCTCAATCAGCCCCAGCATTTT
j_gene: TRBJ2-5; d_gene: TRBD2; abundance: .; v_gene: TRBV9; CDR3aa: CASSVGAGEETQYF; CDR3nt: TGTGCCAGCAGCGTAGGGGCGGGAGAGGAGACCCAGTACTTC
j_gene: TRBJ1-3; d_gene: .; abundance: .; v_gene: TRBV7-2; CDR3aa: CASSLAPRGTGNTIYF; CDR3nt: TGTGCCAGCAGCTTAGCCCCTCGGGGGACCGGAAACACCATATATTTT
j_gene: TRBJ2-5; d_gene: TRBD2; abundance: .; v_gene: TRBV7-3; CDR3aa: CASSLEGLADAAPQYF; CDR3nt: TGTGCCAGCAGCTTGGAGGGACTAGCAGACGCCGCGCCCCAGTACTTC
j_gene: TRBJ2-3; d_gene: .; abundance: .; v_gene: TRBV11-3; CDR3aa: CASSRGRRDTQYF; CDR3nt: TGTGCCAGCAGCCGAGGGCGAAGGGATACGCAGTATTTT
j_gene: TRBJ2-1; d_gene: .; abundance: .; v_gene: TRBV9; CDR3aa: CASSVAREGRSSYNEQFF; CDR3nt: TGTGCCAGCAGCGTCGCGAGAGAGGGGAGGAGCTCCTACAATGAGCAGTTCTTC
j_gene: TRBJ1-2; d_gene: TRBD1; abundance: .; v_gene: TRBV6-5; CDR3aa: CASRETGRNYGYTF; CDR3nt: TGTGCCAGCAGAGAGACAGGGAGGAACTATGGCTACACCTTC
j_gene: TRBJ1-1; d_gene: .; abundance: .; v_gene: TRBV24-1; CDR3aa: CATSDINRGHGTEAFF; CDR3nt: TGTGCCACCAGTGACATTAACAGAGGGCACGGCACTGAAGCTTTCTTT
j_gene: TRBJ2-3; d_gene: .; abundance: .; v_gene: TRBV7-8; CDR3aa: CASSLVEGQRSTDTQYF; CDR3nt: TGTGCCAGCAGCTTAGTTGAAGGACAGCGGAGCACAGATACGCAGTATTTT
j_gene: TRBJ1-1; d_gene: .; abundance: .; v_gene: TRBV6-2/TRBV6-3; CDR3aa: CASSRGLTEAFF; CDR3nt: TGTGCCAGCAGCCGGGGCCTTACTGAAGCTTTCTTT
j_gene: TRBJ2-2; d_gene: TRBD2; abundance: .; v_gene: TRBV11-2; CDR3aa: CASSNGLEAGELFF; CDR3nt: TGTGCCAGCAGCAACGGACTAGAAGCCGGGGAGCTGTTTTTT
j_gene: TRBJ2-3; d_gene: TRBD2; abundance: .; v_gene: TRBV5-1; CDR3aa: CASSSRAGGADTQYF; CDR3nt: TGCGCCAGCAGCTCCAGAGCGGGGGGCGCAGATACGCAGTATTTT
j_gene: TRBJ2-1; d_gene: TRBD2; abundance: .; v_gene: TRBV9; CDR3aa: CASSVKRGEAGANNEQFF; CDR3nt: TGTGCCAGCAGCGTAAAGAGAGGGGAAGCGGGGGCCAACAATGAGCAGTTCTTC
j_gene: TRBJ2-1; d_gene: .; abundance: .; v_gene: TRBV9; CDR3aa: CASTPLAGASYNEQFF; CDR3nt: TGTGCCAGCACACCACTGGCGGGGGCTTCCTACAATGAGCAGTTCTTC
j_gene: TRBJ1-2; d_gene: .; abundance: .; v_gene: TRBV11-2; CDR3aa: CASSQDSYFNYGYTF; CDR3nt: TGTGCCAGCAGCCAGGACAGCTACTTTAACTATGGCTACACCTTC
j_gene: TRBJ2-3; d_gene: TRBD2; abundance: .; v_gene: TRBV30; CDR3aa: CAWSGLAGTTDTQYF; CDR3nt: TGTGCCTGGAGTGGCCTAGCGGGGACCACAGATACGCAGTATTTT
j_gene: TRBJ1-6; d_gene: .; abundance: .; v_gene: TRBV9; CDR3aa: CASSVSPHNSPLHF; CDR3nt: TGTGCCAGCAGCGTATCCCCTCATAATTCACCCCTCCACTTT
j_gene: TRBJ1-2; d_gene: .; abundance: .; v_gene: TRBV4-3; CDR3aa: CASSQDWAGYGYTF; CDR3nt: TGCGCCAGCAGCCAAGATTGGGCGGGGTATGGCTACACCTTC
j_gene: TRBJ1-1; d_gene: TRBD1; abundance: .; v_gene: TRBV4-1; CDR3aa: CASRWTGKGTEAFF; CDR3nt: TGCGCCAGCAGATGGACAGGCAAGGGGACTGAAGCTTTCTTT
j_gene: TRBJ1-1; d_gene: TRBD1; abundance: few; v_gene: TRBV5-1; CDR3aa: CASSFLTGRNTEAFF; CDR3nt: TGCGCCAGCAGCTTCTTGACAGGGCGGAACACTGAAGCTTTCTTT
j_gene: TRBJ1-2; d_gene: TRBD1; abundance: once; v_gene: TRBV27; CDR3aa: CASSKAGQANGYTF; CDR3nt: TGTGCCAGCAGTAAAGCAGGACAGGCGAATGGCTACACCTTC
j_gene: TRBJ2-3; d_gene: TRBD1; abundance: .; v_gene: TRBV10-3; CDR3aa: CAISESIGTGNTDTQYF; CDR3nt: TGTGCCATCAGTGAGTCGATAGGGACAGGGAACACAGATACGCAGTATTTT
j_gene: TRBJ2-5; d_gene: TRBD1; abundance: .; v_gene: TRBV5-5; CDR3aa: CASSTGTGGILRETQYF; CDR3nt: TGTGCCAGCAGCACGGGGACAGGGGGCATTTTACGGGAGACCCAGTACTTC
j_gene: TRBJ1-5; d_gene: .; abundance: few; v_gene: TRBV6-5; CDR3aa: CASSYRQANQPQHF; CDR3nt: TGTGCCAGCAGTTACCGGCAGGCTAATCAGCCCCAGCATTTT
j_gene: TRBJ2-4; d_gene: TRBD1; abundance: .; v_gene: TRBV27; CDR3aa: CASSLSPTGGGNIQYF; CDR3nt: TGTGCCAGCAGTTTATCCCCCACAGGGGGCGGAAACATTCAGTACTTC
j_gene: TRBJ2-5; d_gene: TRBD2; abundance: .; v_gene: TRBV5-5; CDR3aa: CASSHISSGVGETQYF; CDR3nt: TGTGCCAGCAGCCATATCTCTAGCGGGGTGGGGGAGACCCAGTACTTC